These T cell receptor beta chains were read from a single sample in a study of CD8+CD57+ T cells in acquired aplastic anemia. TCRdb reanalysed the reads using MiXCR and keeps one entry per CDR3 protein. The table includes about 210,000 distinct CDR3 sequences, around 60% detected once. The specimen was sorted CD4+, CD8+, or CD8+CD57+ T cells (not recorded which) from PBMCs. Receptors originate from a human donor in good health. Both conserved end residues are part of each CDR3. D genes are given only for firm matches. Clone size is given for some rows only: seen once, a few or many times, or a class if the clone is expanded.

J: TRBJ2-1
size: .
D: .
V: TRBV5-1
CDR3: CASSPGAGSYNEQFF
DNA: TGCGCCAGCAGCCCAGGGGCCGGCTCCTACAATGAGCAGTTCTTC

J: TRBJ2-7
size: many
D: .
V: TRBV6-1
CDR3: CASSEAGRLYEQYF
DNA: TGTGCCAGCAGTGAAGCGGGCCGACTCTACGAGCAGTACTTC

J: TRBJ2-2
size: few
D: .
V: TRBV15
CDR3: CATRQDWTNTGELFF
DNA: TGTGCCACCAGACAAGACTGGACGAACACCGGGGAGCTGTTTTTT

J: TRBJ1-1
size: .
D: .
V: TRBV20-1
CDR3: CSAPGGGTMNTEAFF
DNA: TGCAGTGCCCCTGGGGGGGGGACGATGAACACTGAAGCTTTCTTT

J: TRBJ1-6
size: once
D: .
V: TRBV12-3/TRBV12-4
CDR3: CASSFEQDSPLHF
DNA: TGTGCCAGCAGTTTCGAACAAGATTCACCCCTCCACTTT

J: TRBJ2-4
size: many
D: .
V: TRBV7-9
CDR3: CASSAPGASQNIQYF
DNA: TGTGCCAGCAGCGCCCCCGGGGCCAGTCAGAACATTCAGTACTTC

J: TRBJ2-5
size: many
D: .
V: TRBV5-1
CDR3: CASSSWAGEETQYF
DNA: TGCGCCAGCAGCTCGTGGGCAGGGGAAGAGACCCAGTACTTC

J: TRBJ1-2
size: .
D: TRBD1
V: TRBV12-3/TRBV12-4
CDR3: CASSPSTGGLGGYTF
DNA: TGTGCCAGCAGTCCCTCGACAGGGGGCTTAGGGGGCTACACCTTC

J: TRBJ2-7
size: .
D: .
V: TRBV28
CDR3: CASSHRDGRPGPPYEQYF
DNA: TGTGCCAGCAGTCACCGGGACGGGAGACCGGGACCACCGTACGAGCAGTACTTC

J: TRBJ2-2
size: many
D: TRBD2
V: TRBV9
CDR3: CASSVGTSGYTGELFF
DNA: TGTGCCAGCAGCGTGGGGACTAGCGGTTACACCGGGGAGCTGTTTTTT

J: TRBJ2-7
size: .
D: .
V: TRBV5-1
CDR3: CASSVTGSNEQYF
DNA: TGCGCCAGCAGCGTTACAGGGTCCAACGAGCAGTACTTC

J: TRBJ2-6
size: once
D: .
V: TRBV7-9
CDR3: CASSLRPGANVLTF
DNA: TGTGCTAGCAGCTTAAGGCCTGGGGCCAACGTCCTGACTTTC

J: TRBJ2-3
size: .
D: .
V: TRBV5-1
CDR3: CASSPLPDSTDTQYF
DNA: TGCGCCAGCAGCCCCCTGCCTGACAGCACAGATACGCAGTATTTT

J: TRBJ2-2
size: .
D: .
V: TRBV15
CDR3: CATSRGQSGELFF
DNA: TGTGCCACCAGCAGAGGGCAGTCCGGGGAGCTGTTTTTT

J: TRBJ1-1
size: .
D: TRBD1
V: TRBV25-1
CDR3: CASSEGQGTRPGTEAFF
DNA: TGTGCCAGCAGTGAGGGACAGGGGACGAGGCCGGGCACTGAAGCTTTCTTT

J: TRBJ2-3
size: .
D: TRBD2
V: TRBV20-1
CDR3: CSARGTTWADTQYF
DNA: TGCAGTGCTAGGGGGACTACATGGGCAGATACGCAGTATTTT

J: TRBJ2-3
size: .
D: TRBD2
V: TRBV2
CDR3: CASSVFSSGGARDTDTQYF
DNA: TGTGCCAGCAGTGTCTTCTCCAGCGGGGGGGCACGCGACACAGATACGCAGTATTTT

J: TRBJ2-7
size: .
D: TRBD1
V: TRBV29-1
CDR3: CSASTGGNSYEQYF
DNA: TGCAGCGCTTCTACAGGGGGCAACTCCTACGAGCAGTACTTC